The 29 T cell receptor beta chains below were found in one sample sequenced in a study of T cells in localized non-small cell lung cancer (TCRdb year 2020). Preparation of the library involved the immunoSEQ multiplex PCR assay. This is the immuneACCESS table as TCRdb keeps it, with only in-frame sequences that have V and J called. A part of the clones is gone; compared with another copy, unresolved V genes explain less than half, and the rest is unexplained. Present in this sample are under 95,000 clones, 80% of which were seen just once. The ten largest account for nearly 9.5% of the sample. The sequenced sample was peripheral blood, obtained before any cancer treatment. The receptors were gathered from a female donor older than 55 with stage I lung adenocarcinoma.

The rearrangement uses TRBV7-6 and TRBJ2-5; D unclear. The CDR3 has 14 residues. V was trimmed by 1 base and J by 1 base, leaving 7 bases between them. Germline CDR1 is SGHVS and CDR2 is FNYEAQ. The CDR3 loop reads CASSLGSAQETQYF. The CDR3 DNA reads as TGTGCCAGCAGCTTAGGATCAGCCCAAGAGACCCAGTACTTC.

This clone was recorded once. The chain links TRBV18 to TRBJ1-1; the D gene is possibly TRBD1 (6 bases). The V gene's germline CDR1 is KGHSH and CDR2 LQKENI. CDR3 length: 15 residues. The V and J ends lost 4 bases and 3 bases respectively, with 15 bases between them. The CDR3 DNA reads as TGTGCCAGCTCACTTAATCCGGGGGCGGACACTGAAGCTTTCTTT. It translates to CASSLNPGADTEAFF.

This rearrangement joins TRBV13 to TRBJ2-1; no firm D call. CDR1 is PRHDT, CDR2 FYEKMQ, per germline (reference sequence). Trimming removed 1 base from V and 8 bases from J, with 15 bases in between. The length of the CDR3 is 15 residues. The CDR3 region has the DNA TGTGCCAGCAGCTTAGCCGGACGGTATGGCCATGAGCAGTTCTTC. It encodes CASSLAGRYGHEQFF. The entire variable domain, with the rest obtained from reference TRBV13 and TRBJ2-1, is as follows: AAGVIQSPRHLIKEKRETATLKCYPIPRHDTVYWYQQGPGQDPQFLISFYEKMQSDKGSIPDRFSAQQFSDYHSELNMSSLELGDSALYFCASSLAGRYGHEQFFGPGTRLTVL.

The rearrangement joins TRBV19 to TRBJ1-4, with D perhaps TRBD1 (5 bases). Looked up from germline, CDR1 is LNHDA and CDR2 is SQIVND (reference sequence). V shed 4 bases and J shed 4 bases, with 16 bases lying between them. This CDR3 comprises 16 residues. This CDR3 reads CASSNLGDGVNEKLFF. The CDR3, as DNA: TGTGCCAGTAGTAATCTAGGGGACGGCGTTAATGAAAAACTGTTTTTT.

This rearrangement joins TRBV10-1 to TRBJ1-4; TRBD1 aligns across 11 bases. The germline gives CDR1 WNHNN, CDR2 SYGVQD (reference sequence). The CDR3 loop spans 13 amino acids. Trimming took 8 bases from V and 6 from J; bases not matched to a gene: 2. CDR3 sequence: CASPGQGDEKLFF. As DNA, the CDR3 is TGCGCCAGCCCGGGACAGGGGGATGAAAAACTGTTTTTT.

The chain combines TRBV7-2 with TRBJ2-2; tentative D call: TRBD2 (6 bases). The germline V gene has CDR1 SGHTA and CDR2 FQGNSA. Trimming removed 2 bases from V and 3 bases from J, with 7 bases in between. The CDR3 is 14 residues long. The CDR3 DNA follows: TGTGCCAGCAGCTTAAGCGGGTACACCGGGGAGCTGTTTTTT. Its translation is CASSLSGYTGELFF.

This rearrangement joins TRBV30 to TRBJ2-3; unclear D gene. CDR3 size: 11 residues. The V gene lost 1 base and the J gene lost 6 bases, with 5 bases spanning the gap. Germline CDR1 reads GTSNPN; CDR2 reads SVGIG (reference sequence). CDR3 sequence (DNA): TGTGCCTGGAGTGACCGGGATACGCAGTATTTT. Translating gives CAWSDRDTQYF.

The chain is built from TRBV29-1 and TRBJ2-1, with D possibly being TRBD2 (6 bases). The CDR3 contains 17 residues. The germline V gene encodes CDR1 SQVTM and CDR2 ANQGSEA. The V end lost 1 base, the J end lost 0 bases, and 16 bases lay between the germline ends. This CDR3 is CSVEGGELLSSYNEQFF. The CDR3 DNA reads TGCAGCGTTGAAGGGGGGGAGCTTCTCAGCTCCTACAATGAGCAGTTCTTC.

This clone appeared once. The chain links TRBV6-6 to TRBJ2-3; D might be TRBD2 (5 bases). The V gene lost 8 bases and the J gene lost 5 bases, with 17 bases spanning the gap. Germline V lookup: CDR1 MNHNY, CDR2 SVGAGI (reference sequence). This CDR3 region has 14 residues. This CDR3 reads CASGPEGVKDTQYF. In nucleotides, the CDR3 is TGTGCCAGCGGCCCCGAGGGAGTTAAAGATACGCAGTATTTT.

The chain couples TRBV10-3 to TRBJ2-3; 13 positions match TRBD2. J was trimmed by 5 bases and V by 4 bases; bases with no gene match: 9. The CDR3 loop spans 17 amino acids. Germline V lookup: CDR1 ENHRY, CDR2 SYGVKD. The CDR3: CAISAQLAGGPGDTQYF. In DNA form, the CDR3 reads TGTGCCATCAGTGCCCAACTAGCGGGGGGGCCCGGAGATACGCAGTATTTT.

This clone was seen just once. The chain combines TRBV19 with TRBJ1-5; unclear D gene. V gave up 4 bases and J gave up 2 bases, with 9 bases separating them. Germline CDR1 reads LNHDA; CDR2 reads SQIVND (reference sequence). This CDR3 is built from 14 residues. CDR3 nucleotide sequence: TGTGCCAGTAGTACCCAGTCGGGCAATCAGCCCCAGCATTTT. This codes for CASSTQSGNQPQHF. The variable domain in full, with the rest retrieved from reference TRBV19 and TRBJ1-5, is DGGITQSPKYLFRKEGQNVTLSCEQNLNHDAMYWYRQDPGQGLRLIYYSQIVNDFQKGDIAEGYSVSREKKESFPLTVTSAQKNPTAFYLCASSTQSGNQPQHFGDGTRLSIL.

DNA of the CDR3: TGTGCCAGCAGCACCCTTGGGGATGAGCAGTTCTTC. This gives the protein CASSTLGDEQFF. V and J are TRBV7-9 and TRBJ2-1; D call uncertain. The CDR3 totals 12 residues. CDR1 and CDR2 from the germline V gene are SEHNR and FQNEAQ (reference sequence). With 5 bases removed from V and 8 bases from J, the gap between germline ends came to 10 bases.

The chain has TRBV19 and TRBJ2-2, with D unclear. This CDR3 is 16 amino acids long. The V end lost 3 bases, the J end lost 1 base, and 12 bases lay between the germline ends. Germline loops: CDR1 LNHDA, CDR2 SQIVND (reference sequence). This chain's CDR3 is CASSIRPSMNTGELFF. DNA for the CDR3: TGTGCCAGTAGTATCCGCCCATCCATGAACACCGGGGAGCTGTTTTTT.

The chain is built from TRBV2 and TRBJ1-2, with a possible D match to TRBD1 (6 bases). The germline V and J ends were trimmed by 1 base and 5 bases, with 11 bases remaining between them. Looked up from germline, CDR1 is SNHLY and CDR2 is FYNNEI. This CDR3 region has 14 residues. CDR3 sequence: CASSEGTVPYGYTF. CDR3 sequence (DNA): TGTGCCAGCAGTGAAGGGACAGTGCCTTATGGCTACACCTTC.

This chain connects TRBV29-1 to TRBJ2-7; no clear D gene. The CDR3 is 12 amino acids. Trimming removed 7 bases from V and 3 bases from J, with 13 bases in between. Germline lookup yields CDR1 SQVTM and CDR2 ANQGSEA. CDR3 region: CSATEAGYEQYF. The CDR3 DNA follows: TGCAGCGCAACAGAGGCCGGCTACGAGCAGTACTTC.

The rearrangement uses TRBV7-8 and TRBJ2-1, with D hard to call. Germline CDR1 is SGHVS and CDR2 is FQNEAQ. Trimming removed 4 bases from V and 0 bases from J, with 16 bases in between. This CDR3 has 17 residues. The CDR3 loop reads CASSSDVRYSSYNEQFF. The CDR3 DNA follows: TGTGCCAGCAGCTCCGACGTCAGATATAGCTCCTACAATGAGCAGTTCTTC.

This clone was detected only a few times. The rearrangement joins TRBV9 to TRBJ2-6; no clear D. Trimming left V 4 bases short and J 4 bases short, with 6 bases between. Germline CDR1 SGDLS, CDR2 YYNGEE. The CDR3 is made up of 13 amino acids. The CDR3 sequence: CASSPIGANVLTF. The CDR3 region has the DNA TGTGCCAGCAGCCCCATAGGGGCCAACGTCCTGACTTTC. Full variable domain (outside the CDR3, taken from reference TRBV9 and TRBJ2-6): DSGVTQTPKHLITATGQRVTLRCSPRSGDLSVYWYQQSLDQGLQFLIQYYNGEERAKGNILERFSAQQFPDLHSELNLSSLELGDSALYFCASSPIGANVLTFGAGSRLTVL.

The rearrangement joins TRBV19 to TRBJ2-5, with 8 bases that match TRBD1. From germline, CDR1 is LNHDA and CDR2 SQIVND (reference sequence). CDR3 length: 14 amino acids. V gave up 5 bases and J gave up 5 bases; unmatched junction bases: 7. CDR3 coding DNA: TGTGCCAGTAGTGGCGGACAGGGAGGTGAGACCCAGTACTTC. Translating it yields CASSGGQGGETQYF.

The chain uses TRBV7-2 and TRBJ2-3; possibly TRBD2 for D (5 bases). Germline V lookup: CDR1 SGHTA, CDR2 FQGNSA. The CDR3 covers 14 residues. V dropped 3 bases and J dropped 10 bases, with 17 bases sitting between them. The CDR3 DNA reads as TGTGCCAGCAGCTTCCGGGGAGCCGCGGAATCGCAGTATTTT. Its translation is CASSFRGAAESQYF.

The V gene is TRBV19, the J gene TRBJ1-4, with 8 bases that match TRBD1. The V and J ends lost 5 bases and 7 bases, in that order; junction bases with no gene match: 9. The CDR3 consists of 15 residues. Germline assignment: CDR1 LNHDA and CDR2 SQIVND (reference sequence). This CDR3 reads CASSSQGAHGEKLFF. The CDR3 nucleotides read TGTGCCAGTAGTTCTCAGGGGGCTCACGGTGAAAAACTGTTTTTT. The complete variable domain, with remaining parts taken from reference TRBV19 and TRBJ1-4, reads DGGITQSPKYLFRKEGQNVTLSCEQNLNHDAMYWYRQDPGQGLRLIYYSQIVNDFQKGDIAEGYSVSREKKESFPLTVTSAQKNPTAFYLCASSSQGAHGEKLFFGSGTQLSVL.

The V call is TRBV27, the J call TRBJ2-7, with 8 bases aligning to TRBD2. V lost 6 bases and J lost 2; bases outside the gene matches: 3. This CDR3 is 13 amino acids long. CDR1 is MNHEY and CDR2 is SMNVEV in the germline V gene (reference sequence). The CDR3 is CASRAGLAYEQYF. CDR3 bases: TGTGCCAGCAGGGCGGGACTAGCCTACGAGCAGTACTTC.

The chain joins TRBV19 to TRBJ2-7, with 9 nucleotides matching TRBD2. This CDR3 contains 15 residues. The V gene's germline CDR1 is LNHDA and CDR2 SQIVND (reference sequence). Losses at the gene ends were 3 bases for V and 6 bases for J; bases not matched to a gene: 9. The CDR3 bases are TGTGCCAGTAGTATCCGAGCGGGGGGCATCGGCGAGCAGTACTTC. This encodes CASSIRAGGIGEQYF.

The V gene is TRBV27, the J gene TRBJ1-1; 7 nucleotides align to TRBD1. Germline V gene data show CDR1 as MNHEY and CDR2 as SMNVEV (reference sequence). V was pared by 7 bases and J by 4 bases, with 24 bases of the junction left unmatched. This CDR3 has 19 amino acids. In DNA, the CDR3 is TGTGCCAGCAACTCCCGTGCCCGGACAGGCGAAAAGACTCCCACTGAAGCTTTCTTT. Its protein is CASNSRARTGEKTPTEAFF.

The count of this clone is one. V usage is TRBV19 and J usage is TRBJ2-1, with a tentative D call TRBD2 (6 bases). Trimming removed 8 bases at V and 6 bases at J, with 14 bases between. The CDR3 loop spans 13 amino acids. Germline V lookup: CDR1 LNHDA, CDR2 SQIVND (reference sequence). In DNA, the CDR3 is TGTGCCAGTCGCGGGACTCCGGGCAATGAGCAGTTCTTC. Protein sequence: CASRGTPGNEQFF.

This clone was seen a handful of times. The gene calls are TRBV9 and TRBJ1-3; D is uncertain. Germline-derived CDR1 and CDR2 are SGDLS and YYNGEE. The CDR3 extends over 15 amino acids. V shed 4 bases and J shed 0 bases, with 11 bases lying between them. Written as DNA, the CDR3 is TGTGCCAGCAGCCAGGCGCCAGTCTCTGGAAACACCATATATTTT. This translates into CASSQAPVSGNTIYF.

CDR3 residues: CAISETDEQFF. As DNA, the CDR3 is TGTGCCATCAGTGAGACAGACGAGCAGTTCTTC. This chain links TRBV10-3 with TRBJ2-1, with D unresolved. Trimming stripped 2 bases from V and 10 bases from J, with 6 bases between. The CDR3 is 11 residues long. Germline V CDR1 and CDR2: ENHRY, SYGVKD.

V and J are TRBV7-6 and TRBJ1-1; possible D gene TRBD1, 6 bases. Trimming shortened V by 7 bases and J by 0 bases, and 18 bases separated the two germline ends. The germline V gene encodes CDR1 SGHVS and CDR2 FNYEAQ. The CDR3 loop spans 16 amino acids. The CDR3 region has the DNA TGTGCCAGCATCCCGCGCGGGGGCATCATGAACACTGAAGCTTTCTTT. This encodes CASIPRGGIMNTEAFF.

The chain is built from TRBV2 and TRBJ2-7; TRBD1 matches at 7 bases. The CDR3 sequence is 14 residues long. Germline trimming cut 6 bases from V and 3 bases from J; bases unmatched to any gene: 8. In germline, CDR1 is SNHLY, CDR2 FYNNEI. CDR3 in amino acids: CASRPTGTVYEQYF. CDR3 DNA sequence: TGTGCCAGCAGACCTACCGGGACAGTCTACGAGCAGTACTTC.

This clone has just one count. The chain recombines TRBV7-2 with TRBJ2-5; 10 bases agree with TRBD2. The J segment lost 5 bases and the V segment lost 5 bases, leaving 14 bases of the junction unmatched. The CDR3 contains 17 residues. Per the germline V gene, CDR1 is SGHTA and CDR2 is FQGNSA. The chain's CDR3 is CASSQGSSGGRGETQYF. DNA for the CDR3: TGTGCCAGCAGCCAAGGCTCTAGCGGGGGAAGGGGGGAGACCCAGTACTTC.